The next 5 T cell receptor beta chains were all read from a single sample in a study of OX40 agonist ivuxolimab in advanced cancers. The table came from immunoSEQ multiplex PCR; TCRdb's copy has only in-frame clones and leaves some out. The sample carries about 140,000 clones, roughly 91% recorded once. The specimen was CD4+ or CD8+ T cells sorted from blood, collected in a trial of the OX40 agonist ivuxolimab. All receptors derive from an adult with an advanced solid tumor such as melanoma, head and neck, liver or kidney cancer.

The gene calls are TRBV6-1 and TRBJ1-1, with D perhaps matching TRBD1 (6 bases). Trimming removed 3 bases at V and 10 bases at J, with 12 bases between. The CDR3 has 12 amino acids. Germline loops: CDR1 MNHNS, CDR2 SASEGT. The CDR3 DNA follows: TGTGCCAGCAGTGACCTACAGGGTAGAGCTTTCTTT. Translated: CASSDLQGRAFF.

This clone has a single count. This specimen includes other DNA sequences encoding the same CDR3. The CDR3 bases are TGTGCCAGCAGTTACTCGGGACAGATGAACACTGAAGCTTTCTTT. Translation gives CASSYSGQMNTEAFF. V usage is TRBV6-6 and J usage is TRBJ1-1, with TRBD1 matching over 7 bases. The CDR3 runs to 15 residues. From germline, CDR1 is MNHNY and CDR2 SVGAGI (reference sequence). The V and J ends lost 0 bases and 0 bases, in that order; junction bases with no gene match: 1.

The gene calls are TRBV6-5 and TRBJ2-1; TRBD1 might be the D (6 bases). The CDR3 is 14 amino acids. Germline V gene sequence: CDR1 MNHEY, CDR2 SVGAGI. The V end was cut by 4 bases, the J end by 1 base, with 8 bases between. The CDR3 loop reads CASSSQGSYNEQFF. The CDR3 nucleotides are TGTGCCAGCAGTTCCCAGGGGTCCTACAATGAGCAGTTCTTC.

This clone was seen a single time. In nucleotides, the CDR3 is TGTGCCATCAGTGAGGTGGCCTCTCAGCCCCAGCATTTT. Translating gives CAISEVASQPQHF. This rearrangement joins TRBV10-3 to TRBJ1-5; D remains unclear. Trimming pared 2 bases from V and 6 bases from J, leaving 8 bases between. The CDR3 is 13 residues long. Germline CDR1 reads ENHRY; CDR2 reads SYGVKD.

The V gene is TRBV10-3, the J gene TRBJ2-3, with unresolved D. The CDR3 runs to 13 residues. The V end lost 2 bases, the J end lost 4 bases, and 7 bases lay between the germline ends. Germline lookup yields CDR1 ENHRY and CDR2 SYGVKD. CDR3 nucleotide sequence: TGTGCCATCAGTGAGCGAGAGGCAGATACGCAGTATTTT. This translates into CAISEREADTQYF.